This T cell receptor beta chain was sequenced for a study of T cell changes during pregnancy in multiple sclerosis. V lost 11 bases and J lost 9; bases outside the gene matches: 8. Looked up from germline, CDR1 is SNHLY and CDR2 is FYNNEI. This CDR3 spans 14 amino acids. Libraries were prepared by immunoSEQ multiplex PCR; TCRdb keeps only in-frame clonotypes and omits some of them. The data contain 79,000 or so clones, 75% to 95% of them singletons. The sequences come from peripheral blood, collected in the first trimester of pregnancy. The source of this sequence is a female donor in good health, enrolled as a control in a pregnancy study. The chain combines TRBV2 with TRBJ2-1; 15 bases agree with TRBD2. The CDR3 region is CAGRTSGGVVEQFF. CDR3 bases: TGTGCCGGTAGGACTAGCGGGGGGGTGGTTGAGCAGTTCTTC.